This TCR beta chain was observed in a study of blood T cell repertoires in COVID-19. Study details: Sites in the United States, Italy and Spain provided acute and convalescent COVID-19 samples. In each case, the material was cDNA or gDNA derived from T cells, B-cell-depleted T cells, or PBMCs.

Profiled with immunoSEQ multiplex PCR; TCRdb holds only in-frame clones, not every one. The data contain about 64,000 clones, 80% to 90% of them seen just once; the ten biggest clones take up about 3.5%. Unmatched junction bases numbered 5, after V lost 5 bases and J lost 0 bases. CDR3 size: 15 residues. The germline CDR1 and CDR2 sequences are LGHNT and FRNRAP. The V and J genes are TRBV12-5 and TRBJ2-3; 7 bases match TRBD1. Input material: peripheral blood. The TCR comes from a man in his forties or fifties with active COVID-19. DNA for the CDR3: TGTGCTAGTGGTGAGGGACAGACAAGCACAGATACGCAGTATTTT. This translates into CASGEGQTSTDTQYF.